This TCR beta chain was captured by sequencing in a study of type 1 regulatory T cells. TCRdb reprocessed the reads with MiXCR, giving one entry per CDR3 protein. The top ten clones hold more than 2% of a sample with more than 60,000 distinct CDR3 sequences, 45% to 50% of them seen once. Comments on this clonotype: No antigen is known for it.

The germline gives CDR1 SQVTM, CDR2 ANQGSEA. This CDR3 is 15 amino acids long. The V gene end was trimmed by 4 bases and the J gene end by 1 base; junction bases not matched to a gene: 3. Sequencing used cultured non-Tr1 T cells, either the whole culture or a sorted T cell fraction (not recorded which). The receptor comes from a human donor in good health. This chain links TRBV29-1 with TRBJ2-3; TRBD2 agrees at 12 bases. CDR3 in amino acids: CSVGRTSGGTDTQYF. The CDR3 DNA is TGCAGCGTTGGTAGGACTAGCGGGGGCACAGATACGCAGTATTTT.